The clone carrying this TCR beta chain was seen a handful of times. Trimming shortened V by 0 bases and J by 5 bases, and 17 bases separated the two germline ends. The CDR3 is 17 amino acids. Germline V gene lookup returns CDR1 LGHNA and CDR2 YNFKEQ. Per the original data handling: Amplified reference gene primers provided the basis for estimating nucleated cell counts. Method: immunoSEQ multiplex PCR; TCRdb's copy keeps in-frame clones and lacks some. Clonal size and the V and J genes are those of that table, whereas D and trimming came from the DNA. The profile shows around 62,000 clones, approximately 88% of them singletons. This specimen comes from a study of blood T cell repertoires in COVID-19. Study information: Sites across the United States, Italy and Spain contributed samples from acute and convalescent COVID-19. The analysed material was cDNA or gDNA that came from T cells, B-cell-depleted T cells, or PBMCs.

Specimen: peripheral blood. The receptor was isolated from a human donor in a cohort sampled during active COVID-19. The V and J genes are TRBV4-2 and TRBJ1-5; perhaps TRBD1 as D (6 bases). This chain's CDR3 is CASSQDWAGASDQPQHF. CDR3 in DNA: TGTGCCAGCAGCCAAGATTGGGCAGGGGCCTCCGATCAGCCCCAGCATTTT.